This T cell receptor (beta chain) was identified during a study of T-cell reconstitution after alpha-beta-depleted transplantation in children. This clonotype was counted a few times. The TCRbeta library incorporated unique molecular identifiers. One entry per CDR3 protein, called by TCRdb with MiXCR from the PCR reads. The data show 500,000 to 750,000 distinct CDR3 sequences, with approximately 12% seen just once and about 2.2% held by the top ten. The sample was PBMCs, mostly from graft donor cells, taken 360 days after TCRalphabeta/CD19-depleted stem cell transplant. The sequence was collected from a male patient under 18 who had a stem cell transplant for acute myeloid leukemia, so the T cells may come from the graft donor.

CDR3 sequence (DNA): TGTGCCAGCAGCTTAGTCGGCAATTTGGCCTATGGCTACACCTTC. It specifies CASSLVGNLAYGYTF. This chain joins TRBV7-2 and TRBJ1-2; D gene unclear. CDR3 size: 15 residues. Trimming removed 1 base at V and 4 bases at J, with 13 bases between. Germline assignment: CDR1 SGHTA and CDR2 FQGNSA.